The 27 T cell receptor beta chains in this list originate from one sample, sequenced in a study of cytomegalovirus exposure and HLA in healthy donors (dated by TCRdb to 2016 to 2017). Receptor libraries were prepared by the immunoSEQ multiplex PCR assay. A mixture of 60 forward primers for TCR Vbeta segments and 13 reverse primers for TCR Jbeta segments was used in the multiplex PCR. This immuneACCESS table, as held by TCRdb, lists in-frame sequences with V and J called but not all clones. Of the missing ones, under half trace to an unresolved V gene in checked studies; the others have no known cause. The sample yields approximately 190,000 clones; more than 75% were counted once. 2% to 3% of the sample is held by the ten biggest clonotypes. The sequenced material came from PBMCs. Source of these receptors: a woman between 50 and 59 years old in good health and CMV-seropositive.

The genes are TRBV18 and TRBJ1-2; D unclear. Trimming removed 4 bases at V and 2 bases at J, with 5 bases between. CDR1 and CDR2 from the germline V gene are KGHSH and LQKENI. This CDR3 has 12 amino acids. CDR3 DNA: TGTGCCAGCTCACTTGAGAACTATGGCTACACCTTC. This codes for CASSLENYGYTF. Complete variable domain (other parts from reference TRBV18 and TRBJ1-2): NAGVMQNPRHLVRRRGQEARLRCSPMKGHSHVYWYRQLPEEGLKFMVYLQKENIIDESGMPKERFSAEFPKEGPSILRIQQVVRGDSAAYFCASSLENYGYTFGSGTRLTVV.

This clone was counted a few times. The chain's CDR3 is CASSLDGGSVYEQYF. Written as DNA, the CDR3 is TGTGCCAGCAGCTTAGACGGGGGGAGCGTCTACGAGCAGTACTTC. The chain combines TRBV7-2 with TRBJ2-7; 7 positions agree with TRBD2. The V gene's germline CDR1 is SGHTA and CDR2 FQGNSA. Trimming at V came to 1 base and at J to 3 bases, leaving 6 bases not matched to a gene. The CDR3 is 15 amino acids. Full variable domain (missing parts from reference TRBV7-2 and TRBJ2-7): GAGVSQSPSNKVTEKGKDVELRCDPISGHTALYWYRQSLGQGLEFLIYFQGNSAPDKSGLPSDRFSAERTGGSVSTLTIQRTQQEDSAVYLCASSLDGGSVYEQYFGPGTRLTVT.

The CDR3 DNA sequence: TGCGCCAGCAGCAGGACAGGGGGTGACTCCTACGAGCAGTACTTC. As protein: CASSRTGGDSYEQYF. The rearrangement links TRBV5-1 to TRBJ2-7, with 10 bases identical to TRBD1. Germline V gene sequence: CDR1 SGHRS, CDR2 YFSETQ. J lost 0 bases, V lost 4 bases, and 4 bases had no gene match. This CDR3 is 15 amino acids long.

V and J are TRBV11-2 and TRBJ1-2, with TRBD1 matching 8 bases. The CDR3 runs 15 residues. Trimming at V came to 3 bases and at J to 4 bases, leaving 7 bases not matched to a gene. Looked up from germline, CDR1 is SGHAT and CDR2 is FQNNGV. CDR3 residues: CASSFGQGGGYGYTF. DNA for the CDR3: TGTGCCAGCAGCTTTGGACAGGGAGGAGGCTATGGCTACACCTTC.

In the case of this clone: Compared with germline, one end of the junction differs, possibly owing to a read error. The rearrangement joins TRBV7-9 to TRBJ1-4; D remains ambiguous. This CDR3 region has 12 residues. Germline values: CDR1 SEHNR, CDR2 FQNEAQ (reference sequence). The CDR3 nucleotides read TGTTCCAGCAGCTCTCCGACTGAAAGACTGTTTTTT. Amino acids: CSSSSPTERLFF.

The chain is built from TRBV10-3 and TRBJ2-6, with TRBD1 matching over 9 bases. In germline, CDR1 is ENHRY, CDR2 SYGVKD. Trimming took 11 bases from V and 2 from J; bases not matched to a gene: 13. This CDR3 comprises 17 residues. The CDR3 loop reads CAASTSGQGTGANVLTF. The CDR3 DNA follows: TGTGCCGCATCCACTTCGGGACAGGGTACTGGGGCCAACGTCCTGACTTTC.

The CDR3 reads CASSPQGTFNTEAFF. For the CDR3, the DNA is TGTGCCAGCTCACCGCAGGGGACGTTTAACACTGAAGCTTTCTTT. V gene TRBV18 combines with J gene TRBJ1-1; TRBD1 is a possible D gene (6 bases). CDR3 length: 15 amino acids. The germline V and J ends were trimmed by 3 bases and 2 bases, with 13 bases remaining between them. Germline CDR1 is KGHSH and CDR2 is LQKENI.

Worth noting for this clone: Other nucleotide sequences from this sample produce the same CDR3. The chain joins TRBV10-1 to TRBJ2-3, with a tentative D call TRBD1 (6 bases). Germline CDR1 and CDR2: WNHNN and SYGVQD (reference sequence). V was pared by 0 bases and J by 0 bases, with 7 bases between. The CDR3 runs 15 residues. Here the CDR3 reads CASSESGASTDTQYF. The CDR3 DNA reads as TGCGCCAGCAGTGAGTCGGGGGCTAGCACAGATACGCAGTATTTT.

This chain uses TRBV7-2 with TRBJ2-5; D is possibly TRBD1 (5 bases). Trimming took 4 bases from V and 0 from J, leaving 12 bases between them. This CDR3 comprises 15 residues. The V gene's germline CDR1 is SGHTA and CDR2 FQGNSA. The DNA for the CDR3 is TGTGCCAGCAGCTCAAGACAGTCGTACCAAGAGACCCAGTACTTC. It specifies CASSSRQSYQETQYF.

V is TRBV20-1 and J is TRBJ1-1; D unclear. V dropped 6 bases and J dropped 1 base, with 6 bases sitting between them. Germline V CDR1 and CDR2: DFQATT, SNEGSKA (reference sequence). The CDR3 covers 11 residues. Here the CDR3 DNA reads TGCAGTGCCCGGGGGAACACTGAAGCTTTCTTT. Its translation: CSARGNTEAFF.

The V gene is TRBV7-9, the J gene TRBJ1-1, with D possibly TRBD1 on 5 matching bases. V lost 6 bases and J lost 6, with 14 bases in between. The CDR3 consists of 13 residues. CDR1 is SEHNR and CDR2 is FQNEAQ in the germline V gene (reference sequence). As DNA, the CDR3 is TGTGCCAGCAGTCGAGCGGGGGGACCTGAAGCTTTCTTT. This translates into CASSRAGGPEAFF. Looking up the rest from reference TRBV7-9 and TRBJ1-1 gives the full variable domain: DTGVSQNPRHKITKRGQNVTFRCDPISEHNRLYWYRQTLGQGPEFLTYFQNEAQLEKSRLLSDRFSAERPKGSFSTLEIQRTEQGDSAMYLCASSRAGGPEAFFGQGTRLTVV.

The gene calls are TRBV4-1 and TRBJ2-1, with TRBD1 matching over 9 bases. Germline trimming cut 4 bases from V and 4 bases from J; bases unmatched to any gene: 5. Germline CDR1 is MGHRA and CDR2 is YSYEKL. The CDR3 extends over 15 amino acids. The DNA for the CDR3 is TGCGCCAGCAGCCCCACAGGGGGCCCATACAATGAGCAGTTCTTC. Translation gives CASSPTGGPYNEQFF.

J is TRBJ1-2 and V is TRBV6-6; 7 nucleotides line up with TRBD1. V shed 6 bases, J shed 8 bases, and the junction held 6 bases outside the gene matches. Germline CDR1 reads MNHNY; CDR2 reads SVGAGI (reference sequence). This CDR3 region has 12 residues. CDR3 nucleotides: TGTGCCAGCAGCCCGACAGGGAACGGCTACACCTTC. It is translated as CASSPTGNGYTF.

This clone was seen a handful of times. V and J are TRBV20-1 and TRBJ2-1; the D is unclear. V was shortened by 0 bases and J by 7 bases, with 4 bases between the two germline ends. Germline V gene data show CDR1 as DFQATT and CDR2 as SNEGSKA (reference sequence). The CDR3 is 11 residues long. CDR3 nucleotides: TGCAGTGCTAGAGATCAGAATGAGCAGTTCTTC. It yields the protein CSARDQNEQFF.

The chain carries TRBV5-4 and TRBJ1-2; D is perhaps TRBD1 (6 bases). The length of the CDR3 is 13 residues. Trimming took 0 bases from V and 8 from J, leaving 11 bases between them. CDR1 and CDR2 (germline): SGHNT, YYREEE (reference sequence). Here the CDR3 DNA reads TGTGCCAGCAGCTTGGTCCAGGGGCCCGGCTACACCTTC. Its translation: CASSLVQGPGYTF.

This clone was counted only a few times. The V and J genes are TRBV5-3 and TRBJ2-5; 9 nucleotides match TRBD1. TRBV5-3 is annotated as an ORF whose role is uncertain. CDR3 size: 13 residues. V was clipped by 4 bases and J by 5 bases; unmatched bases: 3. This CDR3 is CARSIDRGETQYF. The DNA for the CDR3 is TGTGCCAGAAGCATCGACAGGGGGGAGACCCAGTACTTC.

The chain couples TRBV2 to TRBJ1-2; 10 nucleotides align to TRBD1. This CDR3 contains 17 residues. V was clipped by 6 bases and J by 2 bases; unmatched bases: 12. Germline V gene lookup returns CDR1 SNHLY and CDR2 FYNNEI. This CDR3 reads CASSPPTGGAANYGYTF. The CDR3 bases are TGTGCCAGCAGCCCACCGACAGGGGGCGCGGCCAACTATGGCTACACCTTC.

The J gene is TRBJ2-3, the V gene TRBV13; maybe TRBD1 (6 bases). The CDR3 consists of 13 residues. Looked up from germline, CDR1 is PRHDT and CDR2 is FYEKMQ (reference sequence). V shed 3 bases and J shed 2 bases, with 6 bases lying between them. CDR3 in DNA: TGTGCCAGCAGCTTGGGGGCCACAGATACGCAGTATTTT. Amino acids: CASSLGATDTQYF.

V is TRBV7-9 and J is TRBJ1-2; no clear D gene. There are 16 residues in the CDR3. V was pared by 0 bases and J by 4 bases, with 15 bases between. CDR1 and CDR2 from the germline V gene are SEHNR and FQNEAQ (reference sequence). The CDR3 sequence: CASSLAVGEIGYGYTF. The DNA of the CDR3 is TGTGCCAGCAGCTTAGCGGTAGGAGAGATAGGCTATGGCTACACCTTC. Filled out from reference TRBV7-9 and TRBJ1-2, the complete variable domain reads DTGVSQNPRHKITKRGQNVTFRCDPISEHNRLYWYRQTLGQGPEFLTYFQNEAQLEKSRLLSDRFSAERPKGSFSTLEIQRTEQGDSAMYLCASSLAVGEIGYGYTFGSGTRLTVV.

J is TRBJ2-7 and V is TRBV5-4; possibly TRBD2 for D (7 bases). Germline V gene data show CDR1 as SGHNT and CDR2 as YYREEE (reference sequence). V gave up 4 bases and J gave up 3 bases, with 14 bases separating them. The CDR3 runs 14 residues. CDR3 residues: CASSETGGSYEQYF. For the CDR3, the DNA is TGTGCCAGCAGCGAGACGGGGGGCAGCTACGAGCAGTACTTC.

Remarks on this clone: The junction departs from the called germline gene at one end, perhaps through a read error. The chain has TRBV7-8 and TRBJ1-2; TRBD1 is a possible D gene (5 bases). The germline gives CDR1 SGHVS, CDR2 FQNEAQ. CDR3 size: 13 residues. CDR3 bases: TGTGCCAGCAGCACGCAGATGGATCAGGGCGAGGCCTTC. Translating it yields CASSTQMDQGEAF.

The chain uses TRBV7-9 and TRBJ2-1; the match to TRBD1 covers 10 bases. Germline trimming cut 5 bases from V and 4 bases from J; bases unmatched to any gene: 8. Looked up from germline, CDR1 is SEHNR and CDR2 is FQNEAQ (reference sequence). The CDR3 totals 16 residues. CDR3 region: CASSPGGTGVYNEQFF. As DNA, the CDR3 is TGTGCCAGCAGCCCAGGAGGGACAGGGGTTTACAATGAGCAGTTCTTC.

V usage is TRBV2 and J usage is TRBJ2-5; no clear D. V lost 3 bases and J lost 3, with 14 bases in between. CDR1 and CDR2 from the germline V gene are SNHLY and FYNNEI. The CDR3 extends over 15 amino acids. The CDR3 protein is CASSDDLGVKETQYF. The CDR3 DNA is TGTGCCAGCAGTGACGACCTCGGAGTTAAAGAGACCCAGTACTTC.

This clone has a handful of counts. This sequence joins TRBV5-1 and TRBJ2-7, with 11 bases that match TRBD1. CDR3 length: 15 residues. From germline, CDR1 is SGHRS and CDR2 YFSETQ. Trimming took 3 bases from V and 3 from J; bases not matched to a gene: 5. The DNA of the CDR3 is TGCGCCAGCAGCTCCGGGACAGGGGGTATCTACGAGCAGTACTTC. Its protein is CASSSGTGGIYEQYF.

The chain has TRBV14 and TRBJ2-7; 9 bases agree with TRBD2. Germline CDR1 SGHDN, CDR2 FVKESK. CDR3 length: 17 amino acids. With V trimmed by 4 bases and J by 0 bases, 10 bases remained unmatched. CDR3 protein: CASSRNSGGRSSYEQYF. CDR3 nucleotides: TGTGCCAGCAGCCGGAATAGCGGGGGCCGAAGCTCCTACGAGCAGTACTTC.

The chain employs TRBV6-5 and TRBJ2-7; D might be TRBD1 (6 bases). The CDR3 length is 12 residues. Trimming left V 6 bases short and J 8 bases short, with 14 bases between. CDR1 and CDR2 (germline): MNHEY, SVGAGI. This CDR3 reads CASRVQGVQQYF. The DNA of the CDR3 is TGTGCCAGCAGGGTACAGGGAGTTCAGCAGTACTTC.

The rearrangement uses TRBV7-9 and TRBJ2-2; D uncertain. Germline V gene sequence: CDR1 SEHNR, CDR2 FQNEAQ (reference sequence). Between the trimmed V and J ends, which lost 8 bases and 4 bases, there was a span of 11 bases. The CDR3 consists of 13 residues. The CDR3 DNA follows: TGTGCCAGCGGGCCCATCCTCACCGGGGAGCTGTTTTTT. Translation gives CASGPILTGELFF.